This T cell receptor beta chain emerged from a study of cytomegalovirus exposure and HLA in healthy donors (TCRdb year 2017). About the study as a whole: According to an earlier analysis of several hundred of the donors, some 170 million T cells yielded 95 million to 140 million unique TCR beta sequences and about 280 Gb of sequence data. HLA typing covered class I and class II loci at four-digit resolution. Of the approximately 400 genotyped donors, 65% to 90% were placed in the genetic ancestry cluster associated with self-reported Caucasian donors. High-throughput TCR immunosequencing, statistical association of individual TCRs with disease status, and machine learning were combined to predict cytomegalovirus infection status. Using immunosequencing, the study profiled T cell repertoires from fewer than 700 subjects and related those repertoires to cytomegalovirus serostatus. An earlier analysis of some 600 of the donors applied high-throughput TCR beta sequencing to assess whether each TCR beta V gene segment acted as functional or pseudogenic. An early release that covered about 640 HLA-typed donors contained around 330 gigabases of sequencing data and about 84 million unique TCR sequences. Among 398 genotyped donors of the cohort, an average of around 250,000 unique TCR beta nucleotide sequences was sequenced per donor, of which about 19% were non-productive. Typing coverage varied by locus: roughly 629-630 donors for A, B, C, DRB1 and DQB1; around 560 for DQA1; about 570 for DPA1; approximately 490 for DPB1. All discovery cohort repertoires had been generated on a single sequencing platform. In addition to the first cohort of approximately 670 subjects, a separate validation cohort of approximately 130 different subjects was used. Donor age, sex, ethnicity and CMV serostatus were compiled together with the repertoire data. To study patterns of TCR occurrence, a later analysis re-analyzed previously published TCR beta repertoires from 650 to 750 donors and added high-resolution HLA genotyping. Roughly 5 DR-DQ haplotypes were handled as single units for association and clustering because linkage in the cohort was strong. The study aimed to test whether signatures of past pathogen exposure could be identified by cataloging public T cell receptors. Genome-wide SNP genotypes for about 65% of the roughly 700 donors were used in a later genetic analysis, which treated that subset as a discovery cohort. In the later analysis, no new phenotypic data were used to find candidate immune exposures; instead, reliance was placed on TCR beta sequences and their occurrence across donors.

The library relied on the immunoSEQ multiplex PCR assay. The multiplex PCR relied on a mix of 60 forward primers for TCR Vbeta segments and 13 reverse primers for TCR Jbeta segments. Amplification of the CDR3 region of rearranged TCR beta genes was performed with a multiplex PCR assay on genomic DNA. The Illumina HiSeq System was used to sequence the amplified TCR beta libraries as 87-base-pair reads. Processing in the source paper ran as follows. A later analysis counted some 74 million unique TCR beta chains across the 670 or so repertoires, and roughly 11 million of these chains were shared by at least two donors. A nearest-neighbor algorithm error-corrected the raw reads and collapsed the reads into unique sequences, merging closely related sequences to remove PCR and sequencing errors. V, D and J gene segments were assigned by aligning CDR3 sequences to IMGT reference sequences. For a sequence to be retained, a match of at least six nucleotides to both a V gene segment and a J gene segment was required. A rearrangement was called productive if the CDR3 had no stop codons and remained in frame with V and J, and every other rearrangement was called non-productive. Following IMGT convention, CDR3 was defined as the stretch from the second conserved V-encoded cysteine up to the conserved J-encoded phenylalanine. In an earlier analysis of more than 550 of the donors, sequences lacking an unambiguous match to a single V gene segment were excluded. In an earlier analysis of 450 to 700 of the donors, V segments were called functional above 56.7% productive rearrangements and were called segregating when the between-donor standard deviation exceeded 5%. A statistical classification framework was built for diagnosing cytomegalovirus status from the catalog of TCR beta chain sequences. In a later analysis, V and J genes were assigned by comparing TCR nucleotide sequences against IMGT/GENE-DB human TR gene sequences. A later analysis assigned CDR3 sequences and most-parsimonious VDJ recombination scenarios with the TCRdist pipeline. In a later analysis, each TCR beta chain was defined by its CDR3 amino acid sequence together with its V-gene family, and reads lacking a unique V-gene family were excluded. In a later analysis, approximately 640 highly shared, low-generation-probability nucleotide sequences were removed to address suspected cross-contamination and a sequencing artifact. In a later analysis, a clonal expansion index was calculated for each public chain from normalized within-repertoire ranks of inferred template counts. In a later analysis, generation probabilities were computed with a VDJ recombination model fitted to out-of-frame rearrangements, and the resulting probabilities were checked against IGoR. In a later analysis, hypergeometric tests were used to score TCR-TCR, TCR-HLA and TCR-CMV co-occurrence, with a repertoire-size bias correction applied to TCR pairs. False discovery rates were estimated in a later analysis by permuting HLA or CMV assignments 20 times. A later analysis grouped co-occurring TCRs with DBSCAN, adding TCRdist sequence similarity when clustering within HLA-allele-positive subsets. Co-occurrence clustering excluded repertoires with fewer than 30,000 or more than 120,000 public chains, plus five with anomalous nucleotide sharing. Not all clones reach the TCRdb copy of this immuneACCESS table, which keeps in-frame sequences only. Checked studies attribute under half of the gap to unresolved V genes and leave the rest unexplained. That table furnishes V, J and clone size, whereas the DNA furnished D and trimming. The table for this sample lists some 160,000 clones; 84% of them were counted only once. The ten largest account for 2% to 2.5% of the sample.

Comment on this clone: No cognate antigen has been identified for it. Base qualities are not recorded, but no much larger clone differs from it by a single base.

The paper's findings and limits, for the study overall: Three of the identified cytomegalovirus-associated TCR beta chains were confirmed in vitro to be specific for cytomegalovirus antigens. According to a later analysis, most CMV-associated TCR beta chains appeared to be HLA-restricted, and the HLA associations seemed to be driven largely by CMV exposure. A later genetic analysis reported fewer N-insertions in productive TCRs among donors in an Asian-associated ancestry cluster than the roughly 690-donor mean. According to a later analysis, TCR association rates differed among HLA loci, with DRB1 alleles showing the most associated TCRs and HLA-C alleles showing the fewest. Broadly in line with IMGT annotations, most TCR beta V segments showed up in productive rearrangements about 87% or about 30% of the time in an earlier analysis of around 600 of the donors. The classifier was reported to diagnose cytomegalovirus status with high specificity and sensitivity in both the original and validation cohorts. This cohort had only TCR beta chains sequenced, and the lack of alpha or paired-chain data limited which features could be detected. A later analysis reported that several top co-occurrence clusters appeared linked to parvovirus B19, influenza, CMV and Epstein-Barr virus. In a later genetic analysis, a missense DCLRE1C variant was associated with V-gene and J-gene trimming of TCR beta chains, and the association was replicated in an independent cohort. The 87-base-pair reads could not distinguish some IMGT-functional V segments, including TRBV6-2 and TRBV6-3, so those segments were excluded. Sequencing depth was assumed to be roughly uniform across donors in the presence/absence analyses, though that assumption may not hold. A cluster of highly shared sequence variants was judged likely to be a technical artifact of the sequencing pipeline. CMV serostatus was the only immune exposure information available for the cohort. The authors suggested that the approach could potentially be extended to other disease states and immunological phenotypes. Because HLA typing was missing for some donors at each locus, association tests included only the typed subset. Correlated functional status among segregating V segments might reflect linkage disequilibrium, but an unknown experimental factor could not be ruled out. A later analysis associated roughly 17,000 TCR beta sequences with specific HLA alleles at a false discovery rate of 0.05. Strong co-occurrence of HLA alleles, especially DR and DQ, made assigning TCR associations to individual alleles difficult. The study listed around 160 TCR beta chains as associated with cytomegalovirus. A further reported finding was that TCR beta sequences accurately predicted the HLA-A and HLA-B alleles for most subjects in the first cohort. Most TCR sequences were observed very rarely across donors, whereas some public TCRs were present in many individuals. Compared with equally common non-associated chains, HLA-associated TCR beta chains in a later analysis were more clonally expanded and had lower generation probabilities. About 17 rarely observed V segments, including chromosome 9 orphons, were excluded from the earlier analysis of almost 600 of the donors because counts were too low.

The cohort consisted of more than 650 healthy bone marrow donors. At the time of sampling, every cohort member was nominally healthy, though immune exposures that went unrecorded were likely present. The donor tested CMV seronegative, placing the donor among the 350 to 400 seronegative members of the cohort. Every donor gave a peripheral blood sample, and the peripheral blood mononuclear cells from that sample were used for TCR beta sequencing. Genomic DNA was extracted from the blood cell samples with the Qiagen DNeasy Blood Extraction Kit. The germline V gene specifies SGHTS as CDR1 and YDEGEE as CDR2. At the junction V is shortened by 0 bases and J by 1 base; bases outside the gene matches: 8. From the cysteine up to the phenylalanine, the CDR3 has a length of 17 residues. Just CDR3 DNA is preserved here, 51 bases in frame from base 1.

Recombination joined TRBV5-8 with TRBJ2-5; TRBD1 agrees with 8 junctional bases. The sample consisted of PBMCs. This receptor was obtained from a boy aged 2 to 10 in good health and CMV-seronegative. Here is the DNA: TGTGCCAGCAGCTTGGAAGGGGCAGGGGGCTTCCAAGAGACCCAGTACTTC. It encodes CASSLEGAGGFQETQYF.